The rows below give T cell receptor beta chains drawn from one sample of a study of blood T cell repertoires in COVID-19. Generated by immunoSEQ multiplex PCR, the TCRdb table keeps only in-frame clones and is missing some. The top ten clones hold more than 0.95% of a sample with approximately 380,000 clones, approximately 90% of them seen once. Sequencing was performed on PBMCs or T cells enriched from blood (not recorded which). Receptor source: a woman aged 18 to 35 who had recovered from COVID-19. Both conserved end residues are part of each CDR3. A D gene is named only where the DNA matches it firmly. Size is stated for part of the rows, as once, few or many counts, or as a class when the clone is expanded.

J gene | clone size | D gene | V gene | CDR3 DNA | CDR3 protein
TRBJ1-6 | . | . | TRBV19 | TGTGCCAGTAGTACGCCCAGGGGTGCCACTCCCTCCTATAATTCACCCCTCCACTTT | CASSTPRGATPSYNSPLHF
TRBJ1-5 | . | . | TRBV2 | TGTGCCAACGGAGGGGCCAATCAGCCCCAGCATTTT | CANGGANQPQHF
TRBJ1-5 | . | TRBD1 | TRBV5-1 | TGCGCCAGCAGCTTGGGCCCAGACACCACAGGGGGTTCCAATCAGCCCCAGCATTTT | CASSLGPDTTGGSNQPQHF
TRBJ1-1 | . | TRBD1 | TRBV19 | TGTGCCAGTAGTATAGAAAGGGGGCGTACTGAAGCTTTCTTT | CASSIERGRTEAFF
TRBJ1-2 | few | . | TRBV19 | TGTGCCAGTAGTCCGTACCCGGGAGAAGTGAGGGGCTACACCTTC | CASSPYPGEVRGYTF
TRBJ1-1 | . | . | TRBV6-4 | TGTGCCAGCAGCCGGGAGGGCAACACTGAAGCTTTCTTT | CASSREGNTEAFF
TRBJ1-1 | . | . | TRBV2 | TGTGCCAGCAGTGAACGGCTGAGGGAAGCTTTCTTT | CASSERLREAFF
TRBJ1-1 | . | . | TRBV6-5 | TGTGCCGTCACGACACAGCTGAACACTGAAGCTTTCTTT | CAVTTQLNTEAFF
TRBJ1-3 | . | . | TRBV18 | TGTGCCAGCTCACCACTGAGGGACACCATATATTTT | CASSPLRDTIYF
TRBJ2-7 | once | TRBD2 | TRBV7-9 | TGTGCCAGCAGTCTAGCGGGGAGGACAGCCTCCTACGAGCAGTACTTC | CASSLAGRTASYEQYF
TRBJ2-7 | . | TRBD1 | TRBV27 | TGTGCCAGCAGCTCAGGGGGTACCTACGAGCAGTACTTC | CASSSGGTYEQYF
TRBJ2-7 | . | . | TRBV2 | TGTGCCAGCAGGGGGGGACAGAACTACGAGCAGTACTTC | CASRGGQNYEQYF
TRBJ2-7 | . | . | TRBV11-3 | TGTGCCAGCAGCTTAGGCCCGGGCTACGAGCAGTACTTC | CASSLGPGYEQYF
TRBJ1-6 | . | . | TRBV4-1 | TGCGCCAGCAGCCAAGATACCCAGGGCCTGGATTCACCCCTCCACTTT | CASSQDTQGLDSPLHF
TRBJ2-5 | . | . | TRBV4-1 | TGCGCCAGCAGCCAAGATAGCGAGCGGGCAGGTTTCCAAGAGACCCAGTACTTC | CASSQDSERAGFQETQYF
TRBJ1-1 | . | TRBD1 | TRBV7-7 | TGTGCTAGCAGCTTATTGGTCACCCTACAGGGGCAGAACACTGAAGCTTTCTTT | CASSLLVTLQGQNTEAFF
TRBJ2-3 | . | TRBD2 | TRBV25-1 | TGTGCCAGCAGTGTAGAGACTAGCGGGGTGAATACGCAGTATTTT | CASSVETSGVNTQYF
TRBJ1-2 | . | . | TRBV28 | TGTGCCAGCAGGCGGACAGATTATGGCTACACCTTC | CASRRTDYGYTF
TRBJ2-7 | . | TRBD1 | TRBV19 | TGTGCCAGTAGTATAGGCGGACAGGGGACGTACGAGCAGTACTTC | CASSIGGQGTYEQYF
TRBJ1-1 | . | . | TRBV12-3/TRBV12-4 | TGTGCCACCCGAAGCAATTCGGGGGGGCGAGCTTTCTTT | CATRSNSGGRAFF
TRBJ1-1 | . | . | TRBV3-1/TRBV3-2 | TGTGCCAGCAGCCACCACGACAGGCAGAACACTGAAGCTTTCTTT | CASSHHDRQNTEAFF
TRBJ1-1 | few | . | TRBV7-6 | TGTGCCAGCAGCTCCCGGGAGTCTGAAGCTTTCTTT | CASSSRESEAFF
TRBJ2-3 | . | . | TRBV30 | TGTGCCTGGAGTCTGACAGGCACAGATACGCAGTATTTT | CAWSLTGTDTQYF
TRBJ2-3 | once | . | TRBV3-1/TRBV3-2 | TGTGCCAGCAGCCAAAGCCGGGGCACAGATACGCAGTATTTT | CASSQSRGTDTQYF
TRBJ2-7 | . | . | TRBV4-2 | TGTGCCAGCAGCCAAGATCAGGGCTACTCCTACGAGCAGTACTTC | CASSQDQGYSYEQYF
TRBJ1-2 | . | . | TRBV7-2 | TGTGCCAGCAGGGCCCCAGGGGCAGGGGTGATTGGCTACACCTTC | CASRAPGAGVIGYTF
TRBJ1-2 | . | . | TRBV7-9 | TGTGCCAGCAGCTCCTTAAGTAGGACAGACTTAATCGGCTACACCTTC | CASSSLSRTDLIGYTF
TRBJ2-2 | . | . | TRBV3-1/TRBV3-2 | TGTGCCAGCAGTAACGGGGGAAAGGCCGGGGAGCTGTTTTTT | CASSNGGKAGELFF
TRBJ2-5 | once | . | TRBV29-1 | TGCAGCGCCCGGACAGTCCAAGAGACCCAGTACTTC | CSARTVQETQYF
TRBJ1-2 | . | . | TRBV10-2 | TGCGCCAGCAGTGAGTTAAACTATGGCTACACCTTC | CASSELNYGYTF
TRBJ2-5 | . | TRBD1 | TRBV10-3 | TGTGCCATCAGTGGGGGACAGGGGCGGGAGACCCAGTACTTC | CAISGGQGRETQYF
TRBJ1-6 | . | . | TRBV14 | TGTGCCAGCAGCCAAGCCTTGAGCATGGATAATTCACCCCTCCACTTT | CASSQALSMDNSPLHF
TRBJ2-5 | . | TRBD1 | TRBV6-5 | TGTGCCAGCAGTTACGGCAGGGGGAGCGAGACCCAGTACTTC | CASSYGRGSETQYF
TRBJ1-1 | . | TRBD1 | TRBV30 | TGTGCCTGGAGTTATACAGGGGGCACTGAAGCTTTCTTT | CAWSYTGGTEAFF
TRBJ2-5 | once | . | TRBV7-6 | TGTGCCAGCAGCTTAGAGGCAGGCCTCCAAGAGACCCAGTACTTC | CASSLEAGLQETQYF
TRBJ1-2 | . | . | TRBV19 | TGTGCCAGTAGTCCAGGGGTGCATGGCTACACCTTC | CASSPGVHGYTF
TRBJ1-2 | . | TRBD1 | TRBV28 | TGTGCCAGCAGTTTATCCAGAGGCAGGGGGGATATCGGCTACACCTTC | CASSLSRGRGDIGYTF
TRBJ1-2 | . | . | TRBV27 | TGTGCCAGCAGCATGCAGGGGCTCCTGGGGCTTAACTATGGCTACACCTTC | CASSMQGLLGLNYGYTF
TRBJ2-3 | . | TRBD2 | TRBV13 | TGTGCCAGCAGCACCGGACTAGCGATCACAGATACGCAGTATTTT | CASSTGLAITDTQYF
TRBJ1-1 | . | . | TRBV19 | TGTGCCAGTAGTCCGGGACAAGGAAACACTGAAGCTTTCTTT | CASSPGQGNTEAFF
TRBJ1-2 | few | . | TRBV2 | TGTGCCAGCAGTGATGGGGAGGGCTACACCTTC | CASSDGEGYTF
TRBJ1-6 | once | . | TRBV6-4 | TGTGCCAGCAGTGACTCGCCAGGGGCTAATTCACCCCTCCACTTT | CASSDSPGANSPLHF
TRBJ1-2 | . | . | TRBV28 | TGTGCCGCAGGACAGAACTATGGCTACACCTTC | CAAGQNYGYTF
TRBJ2-7 | few | . | TRBV13 | TGTGCCAGCAGCTTAGTGGCATCCTACGAGCAGTACTTC | CASSLVASYEQYF
TRBJ2-3 | . | TRBD2 | TRBV6-5 | TGTGCCAGCAGTTGGACTAGCGGGGGGCAGACAGATACGCAGTATTTT | CASSWTSGGQTDTQYF
TRBJ1-2 | . | TRBD1 | TRBV9 | TGTGCCAGCAGCGTAGCGGGGGACAGGGGGCGTATCTACTATGGCTACACCTTC | CASSVAGDRGRIYYGYTF
TRBJ2-2 | . | . | TRBV7-2 | TGTGCCAGCAGCTTAGACGGGTGGGCCGGGGAGCTGTTTTTT | CASSLDGWAGELFF
TRBJ1-6 | . | . | TRBV28 | TGTGCCAGCAGTTTATCCAGGCCGTTCAGCTCCTATAATTCACCCCTCCACTTT | CASSLSRPFSSYNSPLHF
TRBJ1-1 | . | . | TRBV20-1 | TGCAGTGCCCTGGGGAGTGAAGCTTTCTTT | CSALGSEAFF
TRBJ1-5 | . | TRBD1 | TRBV6-6 | TGTGCCAGCAGTTACAAGGACAGGAACAATCAGCCCCAGCATTTT | CASSYKDRNNQPQHF
TRBJ2-3 | . | . | TRBV24-1 | TGTGCCACCAGTGACTCAGGGATAGATACGCAGTATTTT | CATSDSGIDTQYF
TRBJ1-3 | . | TRBD1 | TRBV6-5 | TGTGCCAGCAGAACGGGACAGTTAAACACCATATATTTT | CASRTGQLNTIYF
TRBJ1-5 | . | TRBD1 | TRBV6-6 | TGTGCCAGCATTTTCGGACAGGGCAGACAGCCCCAGCATTTT | CASIFGQGRQPQHF